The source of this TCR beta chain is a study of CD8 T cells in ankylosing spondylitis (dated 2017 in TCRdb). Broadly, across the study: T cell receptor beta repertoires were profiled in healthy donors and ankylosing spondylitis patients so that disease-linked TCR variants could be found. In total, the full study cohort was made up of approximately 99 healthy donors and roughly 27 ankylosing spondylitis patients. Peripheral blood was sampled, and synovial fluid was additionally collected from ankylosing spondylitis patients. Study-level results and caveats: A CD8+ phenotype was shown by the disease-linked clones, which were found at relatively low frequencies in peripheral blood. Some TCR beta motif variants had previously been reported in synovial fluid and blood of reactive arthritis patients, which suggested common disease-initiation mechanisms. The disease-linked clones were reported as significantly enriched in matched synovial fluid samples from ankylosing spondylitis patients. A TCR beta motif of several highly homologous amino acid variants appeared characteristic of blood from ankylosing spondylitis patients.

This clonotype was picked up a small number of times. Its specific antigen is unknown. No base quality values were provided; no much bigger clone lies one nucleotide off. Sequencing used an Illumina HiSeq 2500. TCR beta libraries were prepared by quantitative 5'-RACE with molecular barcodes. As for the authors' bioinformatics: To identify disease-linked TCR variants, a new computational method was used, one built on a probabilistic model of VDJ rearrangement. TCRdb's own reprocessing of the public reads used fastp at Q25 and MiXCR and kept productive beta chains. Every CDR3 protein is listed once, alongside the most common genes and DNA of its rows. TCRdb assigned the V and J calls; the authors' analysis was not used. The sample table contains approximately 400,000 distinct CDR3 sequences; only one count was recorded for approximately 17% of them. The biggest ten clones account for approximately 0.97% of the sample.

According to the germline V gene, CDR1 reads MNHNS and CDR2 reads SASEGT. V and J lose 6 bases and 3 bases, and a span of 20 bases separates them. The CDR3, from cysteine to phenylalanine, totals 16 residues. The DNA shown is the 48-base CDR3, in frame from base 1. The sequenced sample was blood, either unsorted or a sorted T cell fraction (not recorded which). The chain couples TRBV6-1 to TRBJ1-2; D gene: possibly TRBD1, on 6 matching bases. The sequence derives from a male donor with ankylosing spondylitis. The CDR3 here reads CASSPRGQRRDYGYTF. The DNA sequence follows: TGTGCCAGCAGCCCCCGGGGGCAGCGAAGGGACTATGGCTACACCTTC.